The T cell receptor beta chain described here comes from a study of cytomegalovirus exposure and HLA in healthy donors. Note on this clone: As yet, its antigen is unknown.

The donors (healthy individuals) were bone marrow donors. PCR primers comprised 60 Vbeta and 13 Jbeta primers. Sequencing used immunoSEQ multiplex PCR; TCRdb keeps in-frame clones, though not all of them. The sample yields 76,000 or so clones, less than 80% seen once. Study-level results: CMV serostatus was the only recorded immune exposure for donors. Within a later analysis, the majority of CMV-associated TCR beta chains appeared HLA-restricted. A missense DCLRE1C variant was associated with V- and J-gene trimming of TCR beta chains in a later analysis, and an independent cohort replicated the association.

There are 16 residues in the CDR3. V was pared by 1 base and J by 5 bases, with 14 bases between. Germline V gene data show CDR1 as SGHDN and CDR2 as FVKESK. The sample taken for sequencing was PBMCs. The chain couples TRBV14 to TRBJ2-2; no firm D call. This clonotype was sampled from a middle-aged woman in good health and CMV-seropositive. CDR3 region: CASSQVPGGETGELFF. In nucleotides, the CDR3 is TGTGCCAGCAGCCAAGTTCCGGGTGGTGAGACCGGGGAGCTGTTTTTT.